The source of this T cell receptor beta chain is a study of blood T cell repertoires in COVID-19. Study-level background: T cells, B-cell-depleted T cells, or PBMCs provided the cDNA or gDNA that served as material.

CDR3 length: 13 amino acids. CDR1 and CDR2 from the germline V gene are LNHDA and SQIVND (reference sequence). V was cut by 4 bases and J by 4 bases, with 8 bases left in between. The table came from immunoSEQ multiplex PCR; TCRdb's copy has only in-frame clones and leaves some out. The sample lists about 250,000 clones; about nine tenths were seen once. The V and J genes are TRBV19 and TRBJ1-5, with a weak D call TRBD1 (5 bases). Sequencing input: PBMCs or T cells enriched from blood (not recorded which). The source of this sequence is a woman aged 25 to 39 with acute COVID-19. The CDR3, as DNA: TGTGCCAGTAGTAGACAGTGGAATCAGCCCCAGCATTTT. Amino acids: CASSRQWNQPQHF.